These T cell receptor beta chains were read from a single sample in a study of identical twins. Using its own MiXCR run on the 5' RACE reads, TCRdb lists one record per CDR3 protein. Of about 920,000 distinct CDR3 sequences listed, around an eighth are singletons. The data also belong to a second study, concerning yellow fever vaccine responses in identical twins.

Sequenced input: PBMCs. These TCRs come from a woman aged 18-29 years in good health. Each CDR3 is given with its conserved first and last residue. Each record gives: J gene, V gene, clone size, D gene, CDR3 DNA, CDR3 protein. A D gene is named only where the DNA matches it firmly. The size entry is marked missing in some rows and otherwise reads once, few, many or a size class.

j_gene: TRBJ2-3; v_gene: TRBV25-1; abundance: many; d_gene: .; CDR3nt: TGTGCCAGCACCCTCAGGGGGGCAGATACGCAGTATTTT; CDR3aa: CASTLRGADTQYF
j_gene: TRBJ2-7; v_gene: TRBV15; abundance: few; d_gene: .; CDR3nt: TGTGCCACCAGCAGAGACAGGAGGGAGTGGGAGCAGTACTTC; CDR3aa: CATSRDRREWEQYF
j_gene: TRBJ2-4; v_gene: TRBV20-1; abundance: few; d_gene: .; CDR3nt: TGCAGTGCTTTGCCAGCCAAAAACATTCAGTACTTC; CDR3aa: CSALPAKNIQYF
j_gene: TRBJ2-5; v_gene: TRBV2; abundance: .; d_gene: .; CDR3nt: TGTGCCAGCAAGAGCGACCCTCCAGAGACCCAGTACTTC; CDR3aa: CASKSDPPETQYF
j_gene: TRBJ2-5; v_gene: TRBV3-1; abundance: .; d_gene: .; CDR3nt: TGTGCCAGCACCCCACGGGAGGAGACCCAGTACTTC; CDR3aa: CASTPREETQYF
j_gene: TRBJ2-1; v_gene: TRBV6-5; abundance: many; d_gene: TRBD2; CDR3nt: TGTGCCAGCAGTTCGCGACAGACTAGCGGGAGTAATGAGCAGTTCTTC; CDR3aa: CASSSRQTSGSNEQFF
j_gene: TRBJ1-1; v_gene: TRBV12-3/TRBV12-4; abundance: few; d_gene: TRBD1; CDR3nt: TGTGCCAGCAGAATCGGGACAGCGCTAATGAACACTGAAGCTTTCTTT; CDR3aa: CASRIGTALMNTEAFF
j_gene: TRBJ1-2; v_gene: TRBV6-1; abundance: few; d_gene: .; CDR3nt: TGTGCCAGCAGTCATAAATCGGGGAGGGTAATGGCGGATGGCTACACCTTC; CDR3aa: CASSHKSGRVMADGYTF
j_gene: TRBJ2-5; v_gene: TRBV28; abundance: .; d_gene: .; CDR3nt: TGTGCCAGCAGTTTATCGACAGAAGAGACCCAGTACTTC; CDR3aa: CASSLSTEETQYF
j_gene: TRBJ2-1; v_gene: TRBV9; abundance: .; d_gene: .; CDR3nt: TGTGCCAGCAGTGGCGCTGGGGGGCAGTTCTTC; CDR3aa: CASSGAGGQFF
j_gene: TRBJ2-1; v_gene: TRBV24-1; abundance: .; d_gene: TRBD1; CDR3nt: TGTGCCACCAGTGGCACCGGGACAGGGGAAAATGAGCAGTTCTTC; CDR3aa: CATSGTGTGENEQFF
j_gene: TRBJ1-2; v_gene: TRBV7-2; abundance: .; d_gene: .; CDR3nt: TGTGCCAGCAGCCCTTGGCTACAAGGTGGATATGGCTACACCTTC; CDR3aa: CASSPWLQGGYGYTF
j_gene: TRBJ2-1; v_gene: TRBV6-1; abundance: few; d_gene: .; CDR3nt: TGTGCCAGCAGTGAAATGGAGAGCTCCTACAATGAGCAGTTCTTC; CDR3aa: CASSEMESSYNEQFF
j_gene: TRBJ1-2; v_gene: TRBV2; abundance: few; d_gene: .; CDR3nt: TGTGCCAGCAGTGAGGGCAGACCGGATGGCTACACCTTC; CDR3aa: CASSEGRPDGYTF
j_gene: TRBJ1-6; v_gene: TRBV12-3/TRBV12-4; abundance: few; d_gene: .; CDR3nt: TGTGCCAGCAGTCGACGGAGTTCTAATTCACCCCTCCACTTT; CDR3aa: CASSRRSSNSPLHF
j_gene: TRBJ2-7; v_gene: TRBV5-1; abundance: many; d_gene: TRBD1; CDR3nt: TGCGCCAGTAGGCCCCTTGGACAGGCCGGGGACGAGCAGTACTTC; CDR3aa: CASRPLGQAGDEQYF
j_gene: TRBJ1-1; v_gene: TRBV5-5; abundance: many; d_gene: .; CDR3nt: TGTGCCAGCAGCTTTGTGGGGGCGACTGAAGCTTTCTTT; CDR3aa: CASSFVGATEAFF
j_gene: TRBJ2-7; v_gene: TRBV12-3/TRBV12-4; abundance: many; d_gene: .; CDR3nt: TGTGCCAGCAGTTTGGGCAGGGAACCCTACGAGCAGTACTTC; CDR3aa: CASSLGREPYEQYF
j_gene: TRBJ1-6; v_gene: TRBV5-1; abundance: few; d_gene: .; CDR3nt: TGCGCCAGCAGCTCGGAGACAGGCTTCCTCCACTTT; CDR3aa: CASSSETGFLHF